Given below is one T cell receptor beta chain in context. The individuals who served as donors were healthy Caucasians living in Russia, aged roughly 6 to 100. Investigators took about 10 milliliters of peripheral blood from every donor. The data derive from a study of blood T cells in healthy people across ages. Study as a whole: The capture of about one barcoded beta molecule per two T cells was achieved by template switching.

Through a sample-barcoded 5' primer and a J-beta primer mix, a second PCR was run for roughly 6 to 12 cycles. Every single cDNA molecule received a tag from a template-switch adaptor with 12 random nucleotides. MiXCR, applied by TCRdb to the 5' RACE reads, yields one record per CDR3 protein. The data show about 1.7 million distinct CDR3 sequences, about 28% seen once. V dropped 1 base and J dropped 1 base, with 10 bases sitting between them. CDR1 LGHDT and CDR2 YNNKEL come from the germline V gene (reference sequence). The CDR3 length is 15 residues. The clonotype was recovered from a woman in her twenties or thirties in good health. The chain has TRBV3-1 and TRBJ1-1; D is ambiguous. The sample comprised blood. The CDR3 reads CASSQGMAGNTEAFF. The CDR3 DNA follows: TGTGCCAGCAGCCAAGGAATGGCAGGGAACACTGAAGCTTTCTTT.